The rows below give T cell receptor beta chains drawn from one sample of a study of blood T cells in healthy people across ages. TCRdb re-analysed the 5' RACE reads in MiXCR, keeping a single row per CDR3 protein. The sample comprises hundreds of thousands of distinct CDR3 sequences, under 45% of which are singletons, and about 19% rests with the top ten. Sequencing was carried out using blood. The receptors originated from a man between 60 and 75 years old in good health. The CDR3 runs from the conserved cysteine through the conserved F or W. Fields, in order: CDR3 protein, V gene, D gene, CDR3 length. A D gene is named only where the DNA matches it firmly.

CDR3: CASSPPKRGGNEQFF; V: TRBV12-3/TRBV12-4; D: TRBD2; length: 15
CDR3: CASSLVPGKNEKLFF; V: TRBV5-1; D: .; length: 15
CDR3: CASSGGTSGGVLETQYF; V: TRBV9; D: TRBD2; length: 17
CDR3: CASSFVRGQPQHF; V: TRBV12-3/TRBV12-4; D: .; length: 13
CDR3: CASSLDPQQGPQHF; V: TRBV7-6; D: .; length: 14
CDR3: CSARSTRTRGNEQFF; V: TRBV20-1; D: TRBD1; length: 15
CDR3: CAIRSQESYEQYF; V: TRBV10-3; D: .; length: 13
CDR3: CASTTATGGPTEAFF; V: TRBV6-6; D: TRBD1; length: 15
CDR3: CASSAGPLSNQPQHF; V: TRBV5-1; D: .; length: 15
CDR3: CASSRSAGANSYEQYF; V: TRBV3-1; D: TRBD2; length: 16
CDR3: CASSQVFPPGPTYNEQFF; V: TRBV3-1; D: .; length: 18
CDR3: CASSRTGGGLETQYF; V: TRBV7-7; D: TRBD1; length: 15
CDR3: CASSGGRGALLETQYF; V: TRBV9; D: .; length: 16
CDR3: CASLPQEGTDTQYF; V: TRBV2; D: .; length: 14
CDR3: CATHSSDGTYEQYF; V: TRBV10-3; D: .; length: 14
CDR3: CASSFQGANYNEQFF; V: TRBV5-8; D: TRBD1; length: 15
CDR3: CASSVGQPPYEQYF; V: TRBV7-2; D: TRBD1; length: 14
CDR3: CASSPGGGTPYEQYF; V: TRBV4-2; D: TRBD2; length: 15
CDR3: CASSQVTSEQYF; V: TRBV3-1; D: .; length: 12
CDR3: CASSRDRSRVSSEQYF; V: TRBV5-5; D: .; length: 16
CDR3: CASSSGTGDEKLFF; V: TRBV5-4; D: TRBD1; length: 14
CDR3: CSVRVAGTEAFF; V: TRBV29-1; D: .; length: 12
CDR3: CAISAGTYEQYF; V: TRBV10-3; D: .; length: 12
CDR3: CAWSDLVTGGPVAQYF; V: TRBV30; D: TRBD2; length: 16
CDR3: CASSESLGAGSTDTQYF; V: TRBV6-1; D: .; length: 17
CDR3: CASSQDWAESSYNSPLHF; V: TRBV4-3; D: .; length: 18
CDR3: CASSLGAVQGSNEKLFF; V: TRBV27; D: .; length: 17
CDR3: CASSLGGGGSYEQYF; V: TRBV7-2; D: TRBD2; length: 15
CDR3: CSVEEEGLGYGYTF; V: TRBV29-1; D: .; length: 14
CDR3: CASSYWPYNEQFF; V: TRBV6-2/TRBV6-3; D: .; length: 13
CDR3: CAIRGQGGNEKLFF; V: TRBV10-3; D: TRBD1; length: 14
CDR3: CASRKQGDGYTF; V: TRBV7-9; D: TRBD1; length: 12
CDR3: CASSVGLGLYF; V: TRBV9; D: .; length: 11
CDR3: CASSPQVGAGAHYEQYF; V: TRBV14; D: TRBD2; length: 17
CDR3: CASSSISYGVSTDTQYF; V: TRBV27; D: .; length: 17
CDR3: CAIGLGGGNYGYTF; V: TRBV10-3; D: .; length: 14
CDR3: CANSPGRVNTGELFF; V: TRBV5-1; D: .; length: 15
CDR3: CADDAGEEQPQHF; V: TRBV7-9; D: .; length: 13
CDR3: CASSQARTRADTQYF; V: TRBV3-1; D: TRBD2; length: 15
CDR3: CASSHYDREKYEQYF; V: TRBV14; D: TRBD1; length: 15
CDR3: CSAPGQGPYEQYF; V: TRBV20-1; D: TRBD1; length: 13
CDR3: CATRTASHEQYF; V: TRBV10-3; D: .; length: 12